Detailed here is one T cell receptor (beta chain). Antigen: not known. The assay was immunoSEQ multiplex PCR, and TCRdb's table has in-frame clones only and misses some. The table shows more than 350,000 clones, with roughly 90% occurring only once. This sample is part of a study of Ad26.COV2.S vaccination and SARS-CoV-2 variants. Broader study findings: Analyses that measured TCR breadth and depth may have underestimated total T cell responses. Vaccine recipients had higher spike-specific TCR breadth than placebo recipients.

Indicated treatment: 15 to 20 received Ad26.COV2.S at low or high dose, single or two shots; 5 received placebo; per-sample allocation not given. Sampling was performed 63 days after the first vaccine or placebo injection. The sequencing used peripheral blood, collected in a trial of Ad26.COV2.S vaccine versus placebo. This receptor was obtained from a person between 18 and 60 years old who received the Ad26.COV2.S COVID-19 vaccine or a placebo.

The CDR3 loop is CASSERDPRGNTEAFF. The CDR3 nucleotides are TGTGCCAGCAGTGAAAGGGACCCGAGGGGCAACACTGAAGCTTTCTTT. The V call is TRBV6-1, the J call TRBJ1-1; the D gene is possibly TRBD1 (5 bases). V lost 2 bases and J lost 2, with 15 bases in between. This CDR3 comprises 16 residues. Germline loops: CDR1 MNHNS, CDR2 SASEGT.